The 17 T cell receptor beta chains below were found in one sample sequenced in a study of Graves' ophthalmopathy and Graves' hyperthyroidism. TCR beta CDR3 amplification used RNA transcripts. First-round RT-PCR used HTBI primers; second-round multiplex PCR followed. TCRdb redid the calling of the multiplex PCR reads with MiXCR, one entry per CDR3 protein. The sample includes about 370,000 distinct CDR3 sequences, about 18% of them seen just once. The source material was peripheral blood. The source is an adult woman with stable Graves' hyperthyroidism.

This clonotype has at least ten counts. In DNA, the CDR3 is TGTGCCAGCAGCTCCCGGGACAGAACCCATGGCTACACCTTC. Translating it yields CASSSRDRTHGYTF. V is TRBV7-2 and J is TRBJ1-2; 7 nucleotides line up with TRBD1. CDR3 length equals 14 residues. V lost 4 bases to trimming and J lost 6 bases; unmatched junction nucleotides: 8. CDR1 SGHTA and CDR2 FQGNSA come from the germline V gene.

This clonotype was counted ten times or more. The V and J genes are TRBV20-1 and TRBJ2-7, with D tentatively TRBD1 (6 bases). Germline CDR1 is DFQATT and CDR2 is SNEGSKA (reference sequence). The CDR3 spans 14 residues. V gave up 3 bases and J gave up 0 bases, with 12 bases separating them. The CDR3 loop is CSASPGQPSYEQYF. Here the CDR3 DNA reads TGCAGTGCTAGCCCCGGACAGCCCTCCTACGAGCAGTACTTC.

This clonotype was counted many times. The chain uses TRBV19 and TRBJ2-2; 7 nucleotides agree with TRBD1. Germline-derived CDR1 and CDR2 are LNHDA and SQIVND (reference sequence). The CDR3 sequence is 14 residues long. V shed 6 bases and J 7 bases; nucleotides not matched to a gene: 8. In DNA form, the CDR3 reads TGTGCCAGTAGGACAGGGTCGGCGAGCGGGGAGCTGTTTTTT. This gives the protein CASRTGSASGELFF.

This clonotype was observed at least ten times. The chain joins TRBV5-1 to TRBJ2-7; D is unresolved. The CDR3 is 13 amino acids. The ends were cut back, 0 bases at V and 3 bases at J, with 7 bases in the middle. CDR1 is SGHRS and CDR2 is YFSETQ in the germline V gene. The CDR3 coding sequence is TGCGCCAGCAGCTTGGGGGATTACTACGAGCAGTACTTC. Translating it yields CASSLGDYYEQYF. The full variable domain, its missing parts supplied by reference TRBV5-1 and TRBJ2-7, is KAGVTQTPRYLIKTRGQQVTLSCSPISGHRSVSWYQQTPGQGLQFLFEYFSETQRNKGNFPGRFSGRQFSNSRSEMNVSTLELGDSALYLCASSLGDYYEQYFGPGTRLTVT.

CDR3 in DNA: TGTGCCAGCCGAATCACAGGGGCCAACACTGAAGCTTTCTTT. This codes for CASRITGANTEAFF. This chain joins TRBV6-2 or TRBV6-3 and TRBJ1-1, with TRBD1 matching 7 bases. Germline V gene data show CDR1 as MNHEY and CDR2 as SVGEGT. The CDR3 contains 14 residues. J lost 2 bases, V lost 8 bases, and 8 bases had no gene match.

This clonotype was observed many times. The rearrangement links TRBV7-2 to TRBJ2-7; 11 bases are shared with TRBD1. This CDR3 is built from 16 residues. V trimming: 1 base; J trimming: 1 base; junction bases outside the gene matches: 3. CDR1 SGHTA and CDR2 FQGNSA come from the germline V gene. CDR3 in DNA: TGTGCCAGCAGCTTAGAGGGACAGGGGGTGTCCTACGAGCAGTACTTC. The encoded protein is CASSLEGQGVSYEQYF.

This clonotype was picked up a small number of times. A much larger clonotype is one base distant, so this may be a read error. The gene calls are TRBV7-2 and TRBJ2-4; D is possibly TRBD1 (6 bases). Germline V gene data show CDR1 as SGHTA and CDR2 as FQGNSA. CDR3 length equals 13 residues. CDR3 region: CASSPQGKNIKYF. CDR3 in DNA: TGTGCCAGCAGCCCACAGGGAAAAAACATTAAGTACTTC. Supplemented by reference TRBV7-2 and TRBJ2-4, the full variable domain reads GAGVSQSPSNKVTEKGKDVELRCDPISGHTALYWYRQSLGQGLEFLIYFQGNSAPDKSGLPSDRFSAERTGGSVSTLTIQRTQQEDSAVYLCASSPQGKNIKYFGAGTRLSVL.

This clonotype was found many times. CDR3 in DNA: TGTGCCAGCAGCCCCACCTACACCGGGGAGCTGTTTTTT. This codes for CASSPTYTGELFF. The rearrangement joins TRBV11-3 to TRBJ2-2; D remains ambiguous. This CDR3 comprises 13 residues. The V gene lost 5 bases and the J gene lost 3 bases, with 7 bases spanning the gap. Germline V CDR1 and CDR2: SGHNT, YENEEA.

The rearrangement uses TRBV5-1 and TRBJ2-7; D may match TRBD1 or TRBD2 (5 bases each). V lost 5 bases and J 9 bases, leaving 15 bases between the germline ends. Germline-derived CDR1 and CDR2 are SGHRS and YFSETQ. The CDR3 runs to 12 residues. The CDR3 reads CASSLPGDGQYF. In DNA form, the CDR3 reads TGCGCCAGCAGTCTTCCCGGGGACGGGCAGTACTTC.

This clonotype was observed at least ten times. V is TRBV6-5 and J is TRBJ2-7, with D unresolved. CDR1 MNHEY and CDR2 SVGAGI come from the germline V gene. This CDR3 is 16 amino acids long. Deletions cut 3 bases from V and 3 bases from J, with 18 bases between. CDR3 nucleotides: TGTGCCAGCAGTTATTATCTCCTAGGCTCCTTCTACGAGCAGTACTTC. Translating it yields CASSYYLLGSFYEQYF.

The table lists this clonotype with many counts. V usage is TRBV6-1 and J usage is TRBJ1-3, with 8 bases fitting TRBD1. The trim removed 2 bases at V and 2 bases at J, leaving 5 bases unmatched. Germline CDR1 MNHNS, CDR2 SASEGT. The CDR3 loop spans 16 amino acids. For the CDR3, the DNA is TGTGCCAGCAGTGAATCGGCCAGGGGGCCTGGAAACACCATATATTTT. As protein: CASSESARGPGNTIYF.

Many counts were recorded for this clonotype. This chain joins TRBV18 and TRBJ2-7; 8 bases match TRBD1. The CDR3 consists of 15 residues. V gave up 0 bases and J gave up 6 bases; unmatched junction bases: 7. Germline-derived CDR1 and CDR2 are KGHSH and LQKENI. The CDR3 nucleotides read TGTGCCAGCTCACCACCCGCGGACAGGGCTTCCGAGCAGTACTTC. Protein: CASSPPADRASEQYF.

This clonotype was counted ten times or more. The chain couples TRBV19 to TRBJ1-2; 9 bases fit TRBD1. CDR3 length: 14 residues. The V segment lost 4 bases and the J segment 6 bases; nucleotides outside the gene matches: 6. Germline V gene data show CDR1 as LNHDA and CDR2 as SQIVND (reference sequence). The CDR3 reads CASSRWTGEDGYTF. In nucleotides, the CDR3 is TGTGCCAGTAGTAGGTGGACAGGGGAGGATGGCTACACCTTC.

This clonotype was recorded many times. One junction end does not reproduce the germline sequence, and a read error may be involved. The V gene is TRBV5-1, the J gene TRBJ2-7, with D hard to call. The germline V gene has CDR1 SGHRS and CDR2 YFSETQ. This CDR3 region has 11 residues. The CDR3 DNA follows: TGCGCCAGCAGCTTGGCCGCCATACAACACTTC. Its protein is CASSLAAIQHF.

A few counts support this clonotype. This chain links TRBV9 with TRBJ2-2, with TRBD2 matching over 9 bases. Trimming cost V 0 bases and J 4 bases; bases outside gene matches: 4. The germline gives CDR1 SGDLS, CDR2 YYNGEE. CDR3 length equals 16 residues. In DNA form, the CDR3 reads TGTGCCAGCAGCGTAGATGCGGGAGGGCCCACCGGGGAGCTGTTTTTT. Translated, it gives CASSVDAGGPTGELFF.

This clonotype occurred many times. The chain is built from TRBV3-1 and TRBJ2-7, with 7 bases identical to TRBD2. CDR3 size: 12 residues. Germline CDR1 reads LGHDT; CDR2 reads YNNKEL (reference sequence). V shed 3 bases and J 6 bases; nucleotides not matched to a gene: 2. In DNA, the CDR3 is TGTGCCAGCAGCCAGGCGGGAGTCGAGCAGTACTTC. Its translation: CASSQAGVEQYF.

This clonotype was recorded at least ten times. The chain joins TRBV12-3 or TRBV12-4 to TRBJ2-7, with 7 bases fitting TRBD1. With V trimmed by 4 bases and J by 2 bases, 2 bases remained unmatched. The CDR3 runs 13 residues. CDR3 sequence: CASSSGGPYEQYF. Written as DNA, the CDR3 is TGTGCCAGCAGTTCAGGGGGTCCCTACGAGCAGTACTTC.